These 17 T cell receptor beta chains originate from one sample sequenced in a study of preoperative IRX-2 immunotherapy in early breast cancer (dated by TCRdb to between 2018 and 2021). This sample's treatment or condition label indicates: preoperative locoregional IRX-2 cytokine immunotherapy. The library came from the immunoSEQ multiplex PCR assay. In TCRdb, the immuneACCESS table is reduced to in-frame sequences with V and J assigned. These tables do not hold every clone; where another copy was compared, an unresolved V gene accounts for under half, and the others remain unexplained. This sample is represented by about 62,000 clones; 94% of them were singletons. Roughly 1.5% of the sample belongs to the ten largest clones. The specimen was obtained from a patient treated with IRX-2 immunotherapy. The source of these receptors is a human donor with breast cancer.

This clone appeared a single time. The J gene is TRBJ2-3, the V gene TRBV4-1; tentatively, D is TRBD1 or TRBD2 (5 bases each). V lost 4 bases, J lost 0 bases, and 11 bases lay in between. The CDR3 consists of 15 residues. Germline assignment: CDR1 MGHRA and CDR2 YSYEKL. The CDR3 spells CASSPGSPSTDTQYF. In nucleotides, the CDR3 is TGCGCCAGCAGCCCAGGGAGCCCTAGCACAGATACGCAGTATTTT.

This clone showed up just a few times. V gene TRBV7-9 combines with J gene TRBJ1-1; D is ambiguous. Per germline, CDR1 SEHNR and CDR2 FQNEAQ (reference sequence). This CDR3 comprises 13 residues. V lost 3 bases to trimming and J lost 5 bases, with 10 bases between them. CDR3: CASSFTIVTEAFF. The CDR3 nucleotides are TGTGCCAGCAGCTTTACAATCGTTACTGAAGCTTTCTTT.

This chain connects TRBV7-2 to TRBJ2-1, with 10 bases matching TRBD2. The V gene's germline CDR1 is SGHTA and CDR2 FQGNSA. V was pared by 10 bases and J by 6 bases, with 9 bases of the junction left unmatched. The CDR3 contains 14 residues. The DNA for the CDR3 is TGTGCCATGCCCTCTAGCGGGGGAAGCAATGAGCAGTTCTTC. It is translated as CAMPSSGGSNEQFF.

The rearrangement joins TRBV7-2 to TRBJ2-7; tentatively, D is TRBD1 (6 bases). The length of the CDR3 is 14 residues. The V end was cut by 3 bases, the J end by 6 bases, with 15 bases between. The germline V gene encodes CDR1 SGHTA and CDR2 FQGNSA. The chain's CDR3 is CASSFKGPGAEQYF. CDR3 coding DNA: TGTGCCAGCAGCTTCAAAGGGCCAGGGGCCGAGCAGTACTTC.

J is TRBJ2-3 and V is TRBV4-3; D is perhaps TRBD1 (6 bases). CDR3 length equals 13 residues. Trimming stripped 3 bases from V and 6 bases from J, with 10 bases between. Germline V CDR1 and CDR2: LGHNA, YSLEER. This CDR3 reads CASSQNRADTQYF. CDR3 nucleotides: TGCGCCAGCAGCCAGAACAGGGCCGATACGCAGTATTTT.

The chain employs TRBV19 and TRBJ1-2; D perhaps matches TRBD1 (6 bases). The CDR3 has 12 amino acids. Deletions cut 10 bases from V and 4 bases from J, with 13 bases between. The germline gives CDR1 LNHDA, CDR2 SQIVND (reference sequence). The CDR3 here is CATSTGVYGYTF. The CDR3 DNA is TGTGCCACCTCGACAGGAGTCTATGGCTACACCTTC.

J is TRBJ1-1 and V is TRBV7-2; weak D call: TRBD1 (5 bases). Germline loops: CDR1 SGHTA, CDR2 FQGNSA. The CDR3 spans 14 residues. V shed 1 base and J shed 1 base, with 7 bases lying between them. The CDR3 reads CASSLGTPNTEAFF. CDR3 nucleotides: TGTGCCAGCAGCTTAGGGACACCGAACACTGAAGCTTTCTTT.

The chain has TRBV6-4 and TRBJ2-1, with a weak D call TRBD2 (6 bases). V was trimmed by 10 bases and J by 8 bases, leaving 18 bases between them. This CDR3 contains 13 residues. Germline V gene lookup returns CDR1 MRHNA and CDR2 SNTAGT. In DNA form, the CDR3 reads TGTGCCACCAGAACGGGAGTGGGTGATGAGCAGTTCTTC. Translated, it gives CATRTGVGDEQFF.

The chain uses TRBV30 and TRBJ2-1, with 13 bases identical to TRBD2. The CDR3 extends over 16 amino acids. J was trimmed by 10 bases and V by 0 bases; bases with no gene match: 9. The germline V gene encodes CDR1 GTSNPN and CDR2 SVGIG (reference sequence). The chain's CDR3 is CAWSVQGLAGDQEQFF. The CDR3 DNA reads TGTGCCTGGAGTGTACAAGGACTAGCGGGAGATCAGGAGCAGTTCTTC.

This clone was counted a single time. The V and J genes are TRBV7-8 and TRBJ1-1; D is possibly TRBD1 (5 bases). V was trimmed by 4 bases and J by 6 bases, leaving 12 bases between them. CDR1 is SGHVS, CDR2 FQNEAQ, per germline. The CDR3 length is 13 residues. In DNA, the CDR3 is TGTGCCAGCAGCTCGGGACTTGCGGCTGAAGCTTTCTTT. Its translation is CASSSGLAAEAFF.

The rearrangement links TRBV4-1 to TRBJ2-5; 9 bases fit TRBD1. The CDR3 spans 17 residues. Germline V CDR1 and CDR2: MGHRA, YSYEKL. V lost 1 base, J lost 4 bases, and 10 bases stayed unmatched. CDR3 coding DNA: TGCGCCAGCAGCCAAGTTTTCTCCGGGACAGGGCGAGAGACCCAGTACTTC. Amino acids: CASSQVFSGTGRETQYF.

The rearrangement joins TRBV6-1 to TRBJ2-7, with TRBD1 identical over 7 bases. CDR3 size: 15 residues. CDR1 MNHNS and CDR2 SASEGT come from the germline V gene. Trimming removed 4 bases from V and 0 bases from J; junction bases left unmatched: 6. CDR3 amino acids: CASSGGTAVSYEQYF. The CDR3 nucleotides are TGTGCCAGCAGTGGTGGGACAGCTGTCTCCTACGAGCAGTACTTC.

The gene calls are TRBV4-3 and TRBJ2-5; D possibly uses TRBD1 or TRBD2 (5 bases each). The CDR3 covers 15 residues. CDR1 LGHNA and CDR2 YSLEER come from the germline V gene. V was pared by 0 bases and J by 5 bases, with 13 bases between. Here the CDR3 reads CASSQEGQPGETQYF. The CDR3 nucleotides read TGCGCCAGCAGCCAAGAGGGGCAGCCGGGGGAGACCCAGTACTTC.

The chain recombines TRBV12-5 with TRBJ2-3; weak D call: TRBD1 (6 bases). The CDR3 consists of 15 residues. With 7 bases removed from V and 3 bases from J, the gap between germline ends came to 17 bases. Germline V lookup: CDR1 LGHNT, CDR2 FRNRAP. The chain's CDR3 is CASAATGIGTDTQYF. The CDR3 bases are TGTGCTAGTGCCGCCACAGGGATTGGTACAGATACGCAGTATTTT.

This chain links TRBV14 with TRBJ1-2, with no clear D. V was shortened by 1 base and J by 6 bases, with 15 bases between the two germline ends. Germline V CDR1 and CDR2: SGHDN, FVKESK. The CDR3 extends over 15 amino acids. CDR3 nucleotides: TGTGCCAGCAGCCAAGCAGGAGGTAGTATTAATGGCTACACCTTC. Translation: CASSQAGGSINGYTF.

V is TRBV7-6 and J is TRBJ1-1; TRBD1 is a possible D gene (5 bases). In germline, CDR1 is SGHVS, CDR2 FNYEAQ. The CDR3 has 14 amino acids. V was clipped by 5 bases and J by 1 base, with 11 bases between them. The CDR3: CASSQGAPNTEAFF. CDR3 coding DNA: TGTGCCAGCAGCCAAGGGGCGCCGAACACTGAAGCTTTCTTT. The whole variable domain, filled in from reference TRBV7-6 and TRBJ1-1, reads GAGVSQSPRYKVTKRGQDVALRCDPISGHVSLYWYRQALGQGPEFLTYFNYEAQQDKSGLPNDRFSAERPEGSISTLTIQRTEQRDSAMYRCASSQGAPNTEAFFGQGTRLTVV.

The CDR3 spells CASSGAGTGNTGELFF. The DNA for the CDR3 is TGTGCCAGCAGTGGAGCCGGGACAGGGAACACCGGGGAGCTGTTTTTT. This sequence joins TRBV2 and TRBJ2-2; TRBD1 aligns across 8 bases. Germline V lookup: CDR1 SNHLY, CDR2 FYNNEI. The CDR3 consists of 16 residues. The V gene end was trimmed by 4 bases and the J gene end by 1 base; junction bases not matched to a gene: 5.